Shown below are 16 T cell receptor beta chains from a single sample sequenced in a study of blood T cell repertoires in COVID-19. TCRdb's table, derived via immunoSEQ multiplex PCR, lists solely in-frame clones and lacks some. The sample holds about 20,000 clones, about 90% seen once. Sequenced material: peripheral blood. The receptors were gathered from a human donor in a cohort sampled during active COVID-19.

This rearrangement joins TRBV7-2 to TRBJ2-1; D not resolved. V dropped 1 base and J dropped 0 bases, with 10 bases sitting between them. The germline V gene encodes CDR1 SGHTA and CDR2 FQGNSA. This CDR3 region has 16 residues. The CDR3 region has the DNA TGTGCCAGCAGCTTAGATCTGGTCAGCTCCTACAATGAGCAGTTCTTC. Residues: CASSLDLVSSYNEQFF.

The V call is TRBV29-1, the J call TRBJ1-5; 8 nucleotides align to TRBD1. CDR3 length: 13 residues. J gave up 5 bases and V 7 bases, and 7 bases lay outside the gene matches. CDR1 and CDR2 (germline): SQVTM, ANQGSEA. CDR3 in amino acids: CSGTTGVDQPQHF. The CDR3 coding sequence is TGCAGCGGGACGACAGGGGTTGATCAGCCCCAGCATTTT.

The CDR3 spells CASSSPRSYGYTF. In nucleotides, the CDR3 is TGTGCCAGCAGCTCCCCGCGCTCCTATGGCTACACCTTC. The V and J genes are TRBV11-3 and TRBJ1-2; no firm D call. This CDR3 is built from 13 residues. V was pared by 4 bases and J by 4 bases, with 10 bases between. Looked up from germline, CDR1 is SGHNT and CDR2 is YENEEA.

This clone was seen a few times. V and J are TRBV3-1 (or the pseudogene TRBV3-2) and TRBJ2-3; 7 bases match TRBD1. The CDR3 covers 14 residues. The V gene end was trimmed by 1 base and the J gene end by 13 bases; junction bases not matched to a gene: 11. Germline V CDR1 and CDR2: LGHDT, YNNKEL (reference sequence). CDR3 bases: TGTGCCAGCAGCCAAGGAGGGGGCGCGGGTATAGAGTATTTT. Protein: CASSQGGGAGIEYF.

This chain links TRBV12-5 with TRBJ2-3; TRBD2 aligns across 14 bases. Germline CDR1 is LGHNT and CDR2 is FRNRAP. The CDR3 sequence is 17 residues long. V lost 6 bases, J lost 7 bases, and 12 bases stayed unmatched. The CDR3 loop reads CASGQEPGLAGVNTQYF. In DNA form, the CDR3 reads TGTGCTAGTGGCCAGGAGCCGGGACTAGCGGGAGTAAATACGCAGTATTTT.

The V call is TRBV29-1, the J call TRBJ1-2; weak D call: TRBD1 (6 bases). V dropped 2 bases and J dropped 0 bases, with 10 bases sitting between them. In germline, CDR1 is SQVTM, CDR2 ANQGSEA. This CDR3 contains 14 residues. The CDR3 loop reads CSVETGQTNYGYTF. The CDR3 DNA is TGCAGCGTTGAAACAGGACAGACTAACTATGGCTACACCTTC.

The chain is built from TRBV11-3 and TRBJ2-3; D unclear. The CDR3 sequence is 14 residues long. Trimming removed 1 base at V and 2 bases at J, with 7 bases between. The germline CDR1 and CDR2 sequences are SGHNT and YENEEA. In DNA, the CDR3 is TGTGCCAGCAGCTTAGCCAGAACCACAGATACGCAGTATTTT. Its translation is CASSLARTTDTQYF.

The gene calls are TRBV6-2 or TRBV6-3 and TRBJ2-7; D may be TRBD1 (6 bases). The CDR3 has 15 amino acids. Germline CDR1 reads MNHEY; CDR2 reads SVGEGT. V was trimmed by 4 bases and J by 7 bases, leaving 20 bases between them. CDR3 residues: CASSSSLTGPGEQYF. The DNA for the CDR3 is TGTGCCAGCAGTTCAAGCCTGACAGGTCCCGGGGAGCAGTACTTC.

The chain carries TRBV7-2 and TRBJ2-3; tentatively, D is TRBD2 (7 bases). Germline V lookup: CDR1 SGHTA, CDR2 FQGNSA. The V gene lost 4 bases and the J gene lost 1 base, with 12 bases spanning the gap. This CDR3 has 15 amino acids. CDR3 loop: CASSWRGGRTDTQYF. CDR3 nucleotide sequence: TGTGCCAGCAGCTGGAGGGGGGGCCGCACAGATACGCAGTATTTT.

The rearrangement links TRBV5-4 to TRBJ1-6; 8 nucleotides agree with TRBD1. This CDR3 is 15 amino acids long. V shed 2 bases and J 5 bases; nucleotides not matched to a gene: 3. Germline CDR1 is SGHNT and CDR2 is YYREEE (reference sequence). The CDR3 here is CASSFGQGNNSPLHF. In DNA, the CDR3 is TGTGCCAGCAGCTTTGGACAGGGAAATAATTCACCCCTCCACTTT.

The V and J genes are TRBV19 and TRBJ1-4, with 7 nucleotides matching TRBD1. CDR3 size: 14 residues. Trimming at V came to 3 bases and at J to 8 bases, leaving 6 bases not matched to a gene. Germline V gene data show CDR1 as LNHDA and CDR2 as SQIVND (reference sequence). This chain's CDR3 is CASSIRRDSEKLFF. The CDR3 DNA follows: TGTGCCAGTAGTATCCGCCGGGACAGCGAAAAACTGTTTTTT.

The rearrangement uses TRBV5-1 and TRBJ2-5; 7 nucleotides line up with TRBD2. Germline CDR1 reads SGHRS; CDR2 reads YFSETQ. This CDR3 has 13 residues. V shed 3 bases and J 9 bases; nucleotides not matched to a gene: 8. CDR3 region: CASSSGLDGAQYF. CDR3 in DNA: TGCGCCAGCAGCTCCGGACTAGACGGGGCCCAGTACTTC.

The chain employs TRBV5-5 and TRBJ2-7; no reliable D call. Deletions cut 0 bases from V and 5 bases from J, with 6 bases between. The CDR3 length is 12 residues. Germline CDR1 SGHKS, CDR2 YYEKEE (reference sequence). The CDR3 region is CASSLGAHEQYV. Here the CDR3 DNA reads TGTGCCAGCAGCTTGGGAGCCCACGAGCAGTACGTC.

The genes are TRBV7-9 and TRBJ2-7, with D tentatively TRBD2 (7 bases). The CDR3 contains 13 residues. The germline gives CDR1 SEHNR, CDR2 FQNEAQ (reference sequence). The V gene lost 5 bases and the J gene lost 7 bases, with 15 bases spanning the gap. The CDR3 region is CASSRRTAGEQYF. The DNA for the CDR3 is TGTGCCAGCAGCAGGAGGACAGCGGGGGAGCAGTACTTC.

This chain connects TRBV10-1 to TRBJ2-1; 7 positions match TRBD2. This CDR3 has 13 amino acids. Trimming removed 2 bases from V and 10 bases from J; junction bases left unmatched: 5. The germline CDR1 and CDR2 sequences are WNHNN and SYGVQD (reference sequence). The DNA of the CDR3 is TGCGCCAGCAGTGAGGGGGGGAGGGACGAGCAGTTCTTC. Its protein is CASSEGGRDEQFF.

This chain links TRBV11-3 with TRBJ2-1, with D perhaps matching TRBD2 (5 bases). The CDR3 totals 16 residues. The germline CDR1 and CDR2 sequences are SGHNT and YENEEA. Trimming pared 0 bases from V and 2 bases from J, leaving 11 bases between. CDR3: CASSLEGGSAYNEQFF. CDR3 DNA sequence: TGTGCCAGCAGCTTAGAGGGCGGGTCAGCCTACAATGAGCAGTTCTTC. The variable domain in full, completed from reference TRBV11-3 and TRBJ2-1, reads EAGVVQSPRYKIIEKKQPVAFWCNPISGHNTLYWYLQNLGQGPELLIRYENEEAVDDSQLPKDRFSAERLKGVDSTLKIQPAELGDSAVYLCASSLEGGSAYNEQFFGPGTRLTVL.